The rows below give T cell receptor beta chains drawn from one sample of a study of T-cell reconstitution after alpha-beta-depleted transplantation in children. From the PCR reads, TCRdb called clonotypes with MiXCR, one entry per CDR3 protein. This table has around 580,000 distinct CDR3 sequences, 23% appearing once. Sequenced here: PBMCs, mostly from graft donor cells, sampled 360 days after TCRalphabeta/CD19-depleted stem cell transplant. Receptors originate from a boy in the first two years of life who had a stem cell transplant for acute myeloid leukemia, so the T cells may come from the graft donor. Both conserved end residues are part of each CDR3. A D gene is named only where the DNA matches it firmly. A clone size is listed for some rows: how often the clone was seen (once, few, many), or a class if it is expanded.

clone_size: many
v_call: TRBV20-1
d_call: TRBD2
j_call: TRBJ2-3
cdr3_aa: CSALPGLGLTDTQYF
cdr3_nt: TGCAGTGCCTTACCGGGACTAGGTCTAACAGATACGCAGTATTTT

clone_size: few
v_call: TRBV7-2
d_call: NA
j_call: TRBJ2-2
cdr3_aa: CASRRTATGELFF
cdr3_nt: TGTGCCAGCAGAAGGACAGCCACCGGGGAGCTGTTTTTT

clone_size: NA
v_call: TRBV18
d_call: NA
j_call: TRBJ2-3
cdr3_aa: CASSPLNGETDTQYF
cdr3_nt: TGTGCCAGCTCACCACTCAACGGGGAGACAGATACGCAGTATTTT

clone_size: NA
v_call: TRBV5-1
d_call: TRBD1
j_call: TRBJ2-3
cdr3_aa: CASSLRGRASTDTQYF
cdr3_nt: TGCGCCAGCAGCTTAAGGGGGCGGGCTAGCACAGATACGCAGTATTTT

clone_size: NA
v_call: TRBV20-1
d_call: TRBD2
j_call: TRBJ2-1
cdr3_aa: CSARGVSGGFYNEQFF
cdr3_nt: TGCAGTGCTAGGGGGGTCAGCGGGGGGTTTTACAATGAGCAGTTCTTC

clone_size: many
v_call: TRBV4-3
d_call: TRBD2
j_call: TRBJ2-5
cdr3_aa: CASSQGVAGGRETQYF
cdr3_nt: TGCGCCAGCAGCCAAGGTGTAGCGGGGGGCAGAGAGACCCAGTACTTC

clone_size: few
v_call: TRBV13
d_call: NA
j_call: TRBJ1-1
cdr3_aa: CASSWGAVNTEAFF
cdr3_nt: TGTGCCAGCAGCTGGGGGGCGGTGAACACTGAAGCTTTCTTT

clone_size: many
v_call: TRBV11-2
d_call: TRBD1
j_call: TRBJ2-7
cdr3_aa: CASSFRQGAQYEQYF
cdr3_nt: TGTGCCAGCAGCTTCAGGCAGGGGGCGCAATACGAGCAGTACTTC

clone_size: NA
v_call: TRBV4-3
d_call: TRBD1
j_call: TRBJ2-3
cdr3_aa: CASSQQGASTDTQYF
cdr3_nt: TGCGCCAGCAGCCAGCAGGGGGCAAGCACAGATACGCAGTATTTT

clone_size: NA
v_call: TRBV5-1
d_call: TRBD1
j_call: TRBJ2-1
cdr3_aa: CASFQGQKPNEQFF
cdr3_nt: TGCGCCAGCTTTCAGGGACAGAAACCAAATGAGCAGTTCTTC

clone_size: NA
v_call: TRBV29-1
d_call: NA
j_call: TRBJ2-3
cdr3_aa: CSVELSITDTQYF
cdr3_nt: TGCAGCGTTGAACTTTCCATCACAGATACGCAGTATTTT

clone_size: few
v_call: TRBV12-3/TRBV12-4
d_call: NA
j_call: TRBJ2-7
cdr3_aa: CASSFLGVEYEQYF
cdr3_nt: TGTGCCAGCAGTTTTTTAGGGGTTGAGTACGAGCAGTACTTC

clone_size: NA
v_call: TRBV7-2
d_call: NA
j_call: TRBJ2-5
cdr3_aa: CASSLDSNQETQYF
cdr3_nt: TGTGCCAGCAGCTTAGACAGCAACCAAGAGACCCAGTACTTC

clone_size: many
v_call: TRBV5-1
d_call: TRBD2
j_call: TRBJ2-5
cdr3_aa: CASSWGLAEETQYF
cdr3_nt: TGCGCCAGCAGCTGGGGACTAGCGGAAGAGACCCAGTACTTC

clone_size: NA
v_call: TRBV25-1
d_call: NA
j_call: TRBJ2-2
cdr3_aa: CASSEYFGGRALTGELFF
cdr3_nt: TGTGCCAGCAGTGAATATTTTGGGGGACGGGCATTAACCGGGGAGCTGTTTTTT

clone_size: NA
v_call: TRBV20-1
d_call: TRBD2
j_call: TRBJ2-3
cdr3_aa: CSADTVGGSAITDTQYF
cdr3_nt: TGCAGTGCTGATACTGTCGGGGGGTCCGCCATCACAGATACGCAGTATTTT

clone_size: NA
v_call: TRBV20-1
d_call: NA
j_call: TRBJ1-4
cdr3_aa: CSARDQGKGEKLFF
cdr3_nt: TGCAGTGCTAGAGATCAGGGAAAAGGTGAAAAACTGTTTTTT

clone_size: few
v_call: TRBV4-3
d_call: NA
j_call: TRBJ2-7
cdr3_aa: CASSQERTITGYLGEQYF
cdr3_nt: TGCGCCAGCAGCCAAGAGAGAACAATTACAGGGTATCTGGGCGAGCAGTACTTC

clone_size: NA
v_call: TRBV15
d_call: TRBD2
j_call: TRBJ2-1
cdr3_aa: CATSTYARRGAYNEQFF
cdr3_nt: TGTGCCACCAGCACTTACGCCAGGCGGGGGGCCTACAATGAGCAGTTCTTC

clone_size: NA
v_call: TRBV11-2
d_call: TRBD2
j_call: TRBJ2-2
cdr3_aa: CASSLDPRGDTGELFF
cdr3_nt: TGTGCCAGCAGCTTAGATCCGCGGGGGGACACCGGGGAGCTGTTTTTT

clone_size: few
v_call: TRBV4-3
d_call: NA
j_call: TRBJ1-5
cdr3_aa: CASSQSAKNQPQHF
cdr3_nt: TGCGCCAGCAGCCAATCGGCGAAAAATCAGCCCCAGCATTTT

clone_size: NA
v_call: TRBV20-1
d_call: NA
j_call: TRBJ1-1
cdr3_aa: CSAREYIDGTSLRRNTEAFF
cdr3_nt: TGCAGTGCTAGGGAATACATTGACGGGACATCGTTAAGGAGGAACACTGAAGCTTTCTTT

clone_size: NA
v_call: TRBV20-1
d_call: TRBD2
j_call: TRBJ2-7
cdr3_aa: CSASLAWRGAHEQYF
cdr3_nt: TGCAGTGCTAGCCTAGCCTGGCGGGGGGCCCACGAGCAGTACTTC

clone_size: many
v_call: TRBV28
d_call: TRBD1
j_call: TRBJ1-1
cdr3_aa: CASSRTGTMNTEAFF
cdr3_nt: TGTGCCAGCAGTCGGACAGGGACCATGAACACTGAAGCTTTCTTT

clone_size: few
v_call: TRBV6-2/TRBV6-3
d_call: TRBD2
j_call: TRBJ2-1
cdr3_aa: CASWRGGAFYNEQFF
cdr3_nt: TGTGCCAGCTGGCGGGGGGGAGCATTCTACAATGAGCAGTTCTTC

clone_size: NA
v_call: TRBV27
d_call: NA
j_call: TRBJ2-5
cdr3_aa: CASSRLEQETQYF
cdr3_nt: TGTGCCAGCAGTCGACTGGAACAAGAGACCCAGTACTTC

clone_size: many
v_call: TRBV7-2
d_call: TRBD2
j_call: TRBJ2-5
cdr3_aa: CASSLDWRGTQETQYF
cdr3_nt: TGTGCCAGCAGCTTAGATTGGCGGGGGACCCAAGAGACCCAGTACTTC

clone_size: many
v_call: TRBV7-2
d_call: TRBD1
j_call: TRBJ2-3
cdr3_aa: CASSSQGTGGTDTQYF
cdr3_nt: TGTGCCAGCAGCTCACAGGGGACAGGGGGCACAGATACGCAGTATTTT

clone_size: many
v_call: TRBV20-1
d_call: NA
j_call: TRBJ1-3
cdr3_aa: CSARAAQRFDTIYF
cdr3_nt: TGCAGTGCTAGGGCAGCTCAGCGTTTCGACACCATATATTTT

clone_size: NA
v_call: TRBV5-5
d_call: NA
j_call: TRBJ2-2
cdr3_aa: CASSLQTLNTGELFF
cdr3_nt: TGTGCCAGCAGCTTGCAGACCCTGAACACCGGGGAGCTGTTTTTT

clone_size: many
v_call: TRBV10-3
d_call: NA
j_call: TRBJ2-7
cdr3_aa: CAISGLYEQYF
cdr3_nt: TGTGCCATCAGTGGCCTATACGAGCAGTACTTC

clone_size: many
v_call: TRBV20-1
d_call: TRBD1
j_call: TRBJ1-2
cdr3_aa: CSARKSGGYYGYTF
cdr3_nt: TGCAGTGCAAGGAAATCAGGGGGATACTATGGCTACACCTTC

clone_size: NA
v_call: TRBV12-3/TRBV12-4
d_call: TRBD1
j_call: TRBJ1-1
cdr3_aa: CASSRARGTGRTGNTEAFF
cdr3_nt: TGTGCCAGCAGTAGGGCCAGGGGAACGGGGCGGACAGGGAACACTGAAGCTTTCTTT

clone_size: few
v_call: TRBV15
d_call: NA
j_call: TRBJ2-1
cdr3_aa: CAVGRFLYNEQFF
cdr3_nt: TGTGCCGTCGGACGGTTCTTATACAATGAGCAGTTCTTC

clone_size: NA
v_call: TRBV5-1
d_call: NA
j_call: TRBJ2-5
cdr3_aa: CASSVHDQETQYF
cdr3_nt: TGCGCCAGCAGCGTCCATGACCAAGAGACCCAGTACTTC

clone_size: few
v_call: TRBV12-3/TRBV12-4
d_call: NA
j_call: TRBJ1-5
cdr3_aa: CASSLGTFDGSNQPQHF
cdr3_nt: TGTGCCAGCAGTTTAGGGACCTTCGACGGTAGCAATCAGCCCCAGCATTTT

clone_size: few
v_call: TRBV20-1
d_call: TRBD2
j_call: TRBJ2-7
cdr3_aa: CSARGSRGGYSYEQYF
cdr3_nt: TGCAGTGCTCGGGGTTCCCGGGGGGGCTATTCCTACGAGCAGTACTTC

clone_size: many
v_call: TRBV12-3/TRBV12-4
d_call: TRBD2
j_call: TRBJ2-1
cdr3_aa: CASRPLSGGAYDEQFF
cdr3_nt: TGTGCCAGCAGACCCCTCAGCGGGGGGGCTTATGATGAGCAGTTCTTC

clone_size: few
v_call: TRBV6-2/TRBV6-3
d_call: NA
j_call: TRBJ2-7
cdr3_aa: CASSYVGGRYEQYF
cdr3_nt: TGTGCCAGCAGTTACGTCGGGGGCCGTTACGAGCAGTACTTC

clone_size: few
v_call: TRBV5-1
d_call: TRBD2
j_call: TRBJ2-1
cdr3_aa: CASSLVSSGGVLFF
cdr3_nt: TGCGCCAGCAGCTTAGTATCTAGCGGGGGAGTTCTGTTCTTC

clone_size: many
v_call: TRBV6-6
d_call: NA
j_call: TRBJ2-7
cdr3_aa: CASSYSRPYEQYF
cdr3_nt: TGTGCCAGCAGTTACTCGAGACCTTACGAGCAGTACTTC

clone_size: NA
v_call: TRBV15
d_call: NA
j_call: TRBJ2-5
cdr3_aa: CATSAQIQETQYF
cdr3_nt: TGTGCCACCAGCGCACAGATCCAAGAGACCCAGTACTTC

clone_size: few
v_call: TRBV7-9
d_call: TRBD1
j_call: TRBJ2-1
cdr3_aa: CASSASTGTGYNEQFF
cdr3_nt: TGTGCCAGCAGCGCATCGACAGGGACGGGTTACAATGAGCAGTTCTTC

clone_size: NA
v_call: TRBV7-2
d_call: TRBD1
j_call: TRBJ1-2
cdr3_aa: CASSPRTGEGYGYTF
cdr3_nt: TGTGCCAGCAGCCCGCGGACAGGGGAAGGCTATGGCTACACCTTC

clone_size: few
v_call: TRBV7-8
d_call: TRBD1
j_call: TRBJ2-2
cdr3_aa: CASSLRTGAGELFF
cdr3_nt: TGTGCCAGCAGCTTAAGAACAGGGGCCGGGGAGCTGTTTTTT

clone_size: few
v_call: TRBV6-2/TRBV6-3
d_call: NA
j_call: TRBJ2-3
cdr3_aa: CASSYPPLPDTQYF
cdr3_nt: TGTGCCAGCAGTTACCCACCACTCCCAGATACGCAGTATTTT

clone_size: NA
v_call: TRBV5-5
d_call: TRBD1
j_call: TRBJ2-7
cdr3_aa: CASSLTDRGYYEQYF
cdr3_nt: TGTGCCAGCAGCTTGACTGACAGGGGATACTACGAGCAGTACTTC

clone_size: few
v_call: TRBV12-3/TRBV12-4
d_call: NA
j_call: TRBJ2-1
cdr3_aa: CASSLGYYNEQFF
cdr3_nt: TGTGCCAGCAGTTTAGGATACTACAATGAGCAGTTCTTC

clone_size: many
v_call: TRBV10-3
d_call: TRBD2
j_call: TRBJ2-2
cdr3_aa: CAIAGGPTGELFF
cdr3_nt: TGTGCCATCGCGGGGGGGCCCACCGGGGAGCTGTTTTTT

clone_size: NA
v_call: TRBV7-2
d_call: NA
j_call: TRBJ2-5
cdr3_aa: CASSFELGANRKTQYF
cdr3_nt: TGTGCCAGCAGCTTTGAGCTGGGGGCGAACAGAAAGACCCAGTACTTC

clone_size: NA
v_call: TRBV6-1
d_call: TRBD1
j_call: TRBJ2-1
cdr3_aa: CASRHQGAGNEQFF
cdr3_nt: TGTGCCAGCAGACACCAGGGGGCCGGCAATGAGCAGTTCTTC

clone_size: NA
v_call: TRBV20-1
d_call: NA
j_call: TRBJ1-6
cdr3_aa: CSAPNTGLPYNSPLHF
cdr3_nt: TGCAGTGCCCCCAATACAGGGTTACCCTATAATTCACCCCTCCACTTT

clone_size: NA
v_call: TRBV20-1
d_call: TRBD2
j_call: TRBJ2-5
cdr3_aa: CSARRGGLQETQYF
cdr3_nt: TGCAGTGCGCGGCGGGGGGGCCTACAAGAGACCCAGTACTTC

clone_size: NA
v_call: TRBV5-1
d_call: NA
j_call: TRBJ2-1
cdr3_aa: CASRVGGSQRQRFEQFF
cdr3_nt: TGCGCCAGCCGTGTTGGGGGCTCTCAACGCCAGCGATTTGAGCAGTTCTTC

clone_size: NA
v_call: TRBV12-3/TRBV12-4
d_call: NA
j_call: TRBJ1-5
cdr3_aa: CASSLWRVDQPQHF
cdr3_nt: TGTGCCAGCAGTTTATGGCGTGTGGATCAGCCCCAGCATTTT